A selection of T cell receptor beta chains follows, all from one sample in a study of CD8+CD57+ T cells in acquired aplastic anemia. MiXCR, run by TCRdb on the reads, gives a single entry per CDR3 protein. The data show roughly 250,000 distinct CDR3 sequences, approximately 50% seen once. Sequenced sample: sorted CD4+, CD8+, or CD8+CD57+ T cells (not recorded which) from PBMCs. The receptors were gathered from a human donor with aplastic anemia. Both conserved end residues are part of each CDR3. D genes are given only for firm matches. Size values are once, few and many counts, or a class for expanded clones, and some rows have none.

clone size	J gene	V gene	D gene	CDR3 protein	CDR3 DNA
.	TRBJ2-3	TRBV10-3	.	CAISDGDTQYF	TGTGCCATCAGTGACGGGGATACGCAGTATTTT
.	TRBJ2-6	TRBV30	.	CAWSSPGANVLTF	TGTGCCTGGAGTTCACCTGGGGCCAACGTCCTGACTTTC
many	TRBJ2-7	TRBV4-3	.	CASSQGVVDPVRYF	TGCGCCAGCAGCCAGGGGGTGGTAGATCCGGTTCGGTACTTC
.	TRBJ2-2	TRBV15	.	CATSRDTAGTTGGELFF	TGTGCCACCAGCAGAGATACGGCGGGGACAACTGGCGGGGAGCTGTTTTTT
few	TRBJ2-5	TRBV5-1	TRBD2	CASSLEPRGAGGLLLVETQYF	TGCGCCAGCAGCTTGGAGCCGAGAGGAGCGGGGGGGCTTCTCCTGGTGGAGACCCAGTACTTC
many	TRBJ2-3	TRBV29-1	.	CSVVDGTDTQYF	TGCAGCGTTGTGGACGGCACAGATACGCAGTATTTT
.	TRBJ2-3	TRBV7-3	TRBD2	CASRYGGASDTQYF	TGTGCCAGCAGGTACGGGGGGGCTTCAGATACGCAGTATTTT
.	TRBJ2-5	TRBV2	TRBD2	CASSVVAGGQEPQYF	TGTGCCAGCAGCGTAGTAGCGGGGGGGCAAGAGCCCCAGTACTTC
.	TRBJ1-5	TRBV7-6	TRBD1	CASSSLDRVASPQHF	TGTGCCAGCAGCTCCTTAGACAGGGTGGCATCGCCCCAGCATTTT
.	TRBJ1-2	TRBV7-2	.	CASSPSGGTYNGYTF	TGTGCCAGCAGCCCGTCGGGGGGGACGTACAATGGCTACACCTTC
few	TRBJ1-3	TRBV10-1	.	CASRLREGNTIYF	TGCGCCAGCAGGTTGCGGGAAGGAAACACCATATATTTT
few	TRBJ2-1	TRBV27	TRBD2	CASGPSSGREQFF	TGTGCCAGCGGTCCCTCTAGCGGGAGGGAGCAGTTCTTC
many	TRBJ2-1	TRBV4-1	.	CASSQVVGANRYNEQFF	TGCGCCAGCAGCCAAGTCGTGGGGGCAAATCGATACAATGAGCAGTTCTTC
.	TRBJ2-2	TRBV10-3	.	CAISPGELFF	TGTGCCATCAGTCCCGGGGAGCTGTTTTTT
.	TRBJ2-1	TRBV5-6	.	CAWSVRPHNEQFF	TGTGCCTGGAGTGTTCGCCCGCACAATGAGCAGTTCTTC
.	TRBJ2-7	TRBV25-1	TRBD1	CASSLQGFGYEQYF	TGTGCCAGCAGTCTACAGGGGTTCGGTTACGAGCAGTACTTC
many	TRBJ2-7	TRBV5-1	.	CASSLEVPTYEQYF	TGCGCCAGCAGCTTGGAGGTACCTACCTACGAGCAGTACTTC
many	TRBJ1-1	TRBV19	.	CASSIGENTEAFF	TGTGCCAGTAGTATAGGGGAGAACACTGAAGCTTTCTTT
.	TRBJ1-1	TRBV15	TRBD1	CATSIGTGAEAFF	TGTGCCACCAGCATAGGGACAGGAGCTGAAGCTTTCTTT
.	TRBJ2-7	TRBV20-1	TRBD1	CSAIPTGSYEQYF	TGCAGTGCTATCCCGACAGGGTCCTACGAGCAGTACTTC
once	TRBJ1-2	TRBV7-9	.	CASSGSSGGYTF	TGTGCCAGCAGTGGGTCCTCGGGTGGCTACACCTTC
.	TRBJ2-7	TRBV28	TRBD1	CASSFSRDRDEYF	TGTGCCAGCAGTTTCTCTCGGGACAGGGATGAGTACTTC
.	TRBJ1-5	TRBV19	TRBD1	CASSVGAGGGQPQHF	TGTGCCAGTAGTGTGGGCGCAGGGGGCGGCCAGCCCCAGCATTTT
.	TRBJ1-2	TRBV7-3	.	CASSPTGGANYGYTF	TGTGCCAGCAGCCCAACGGGTGGAGCTAACTATGGCTACACCTTC
.	TRBJ1-2	TRBV10-3	.	CAISESTRGGVSGYTF	TGTGCCATCAGTGAGTCGACTCGAGGGGGGGTGAGCGGCTACACCTTC
few	TRBJ2-1	TRBV6-5	TRBD2	CASSYSSTGGRSYNEQFF	TGTGCCAGCAGTTACTCTAGTACGGGGGGGAGGTCGTACAATGAGCAGTTCTTC
.	TRBJ2-7	TRBV7-8	TRBD1	CASSLAGTGLREQYF	TGTGCCAGCAGCTTAGCGGGGACAGGGTTGAGGGAGCAGTACTTC
.	TRBJ1-1	TRBV7-9	.	CASSFKTGNPTNTEAFF	TGTGCCAGCAGCTTTAAAACAGGGAATCCCACGAACACTGAAGCTTTCTTT
many	TRBJ1-1	TRBV6-5	.	CASSISGRDTEAFF	TGTGCCAGCAGTATTTCAGGGAGGGACACTGAAGCTTTCTTT
many	TRBJ1-4	TRBV20-1	TRBD1	CSARGDRGATNEKLFF	TGCAGTGCTAGGGGTGACAGGGGAGCAACTAATGAAAAACTGTTTTTT
.	TRBJ1-1	TRBV12-3/TRBV12-4	TRBD1	CASSKDTGTGNTEAFF	TGTGCCAGCAGCAAGGACACCGGGACAGGGAACACTGAAGCTTTCTTT
.	TRBJ1-1	TRBV7-9	.	CASSLDTGKNTEAFF	TGTGCCAGCAGCTTAGATACGGGAAAAAACACTGAAGCTTTCTTT
many	TRBJ1-1	TRBV7-9	.	CASSLLKDRPRGFF	TGTGCCAGCAGCTTACTCAAGGACCGTCCGAGGGGTTTCTTT
many	TRBJ2-2	TRBV2	TRBD2	CASTFNWDYNTGELFF	TGTGCCAGCACCTTTAATTGGGACTATAACACCGGGGAGCTGTTTTTT
.	TRBJ2-3	TRBV10-2	TRBD2	CASGTSPTHHTQYF	TGCGCCAGCGGGACTAGCCCAACACATCATACGCAGTATTTT
.	TRBJ1-1	TRBV10-3	.	CAIPRGGTEAFF	TGTGCCATCCCACGGGGAGGGACTGAGGCTTTCTTT
many	TRBJ2-3	TRBV9	.	CASSVGPSGREDTQYF	TGTGCCAGCAGCGTAGGCCCTTCGGGACGGGAAGATACGCAGTATTTT
many	TRBJ1-5	TRBV12-3/TRBV12-4	.	CASRVGGRGQPQHF	TGTGCCAGCAGGGTTGGAGGCCGGGGTCAGCCCCAGCATTTT
.	TRBJ2-5	TRBV5-1	.	CASSLVAIQETQYF	TGCGCCAGCAGCTTGGTGGCCATACAAGAGACCCAGTACTTC
few	TRBJ2-7	TRBV3-1	TRBD2	CASSRGLAGGPYEQYF	TGTGCCAGCAGCCGGGGACTAGCGGGGGGGCCCTACGAGCAGTACTTC
few	TRBJ2-7	TRBV14	TRBD1	CASSQGQGVDEQYF	TGTGCCAGCAGCCAAGGACAGGGGGTCGACGAGCAGTACTTC
few	TRBJ1-2	TRBV20-1	TRBD1	CSARDRQGIYGYTF	TGCAGTGCTAGAGATAGACAGGGGATCTATGGCTACACCTTC
many	TRBJ2-7	TRBV2	TRBD1	CASSANRGPHFNEQYF	TGTGCCAGCAGTGCTAACAGGGGGCCCCACTTTAACGAGCAGTACTTC
.	TRBJ1-2	TRBV24-1	TRBD1	CATMDRAGYTF	TGTGCCACTATGGACAGGGCCGGCTACACCTTC
few	TRBJ2-3	TRBV4-2	.	CASKETNTDTQYF	TGTGCCAGCAAAGAGACAAACACAGATACGCAGTATTTT